The text below deals with one TCR beta chain. The target antigen is unknown. The data originate from a study of long-term antiretroviral therapy in people with HIV. In the study overall: Collection of the earliest samples took place about a decade ahead of the 2015 immediate-ART recommendation.

The assay, immunoSEQ v3.0, was run at survey level. Here immunoSEQ multiplex PCR was the method, and the copy in TCRdb shows in-frame clones only, minus some. The sample holds about 32,000 clones; 95% to 98% are singletons and the top ten take approximately 2%. Between the trimmed V and J ends, which lost 4 bases and 0 bases, there was a span of 13 bases. There are 15 residues in the CDR3. Germline lookup yields CDR1 MGHRA and CDR2 YSYEKL. Study-wide results and limits: Clones that expanded before ART (that is, prior to treatment) dominated the repertoire at all time points. All blood samples came from the years 2004 to 2017, possibly under older ART regimens.

The source of this sequence is a man in his thirties or forties with HIV. This chain connects TRBV4-1 to TRBJ2-7; D is unresolved. This specimen was unsorted PBMCs, taken 7.6 years after starting antiretroviral therapy. Here the CDR3 DNA reads TGCGCCAGCAGCCCGACCGGACGGAGCTCCTACGAGCAGTACTTC. Its translation is CASSPTGRSSYEQYF.